This TCR beta chain was found in a study of T cell clonality in common variable immunodeficiency. Overall study results and limits: What drives increased CVID clonality needs T cell subpopulation sequencing. In common variable immunodeficiency, TCR beta chains reportedly carried fewer deletions and N-nucleotide insertions. CVID subjects showed higher TCRbeta clonality than healthy controls. Shared TCRbeta clones were fewer between CVID subjects than controls.

In this sample, this clone turned up many times. No antigen is known for it. The CDR3 extends 3 residues past the end of the read, so its final part is completed from the germline J gene. Germline V gene lookup returns CDR1 SGHDT and CDR2 YYEEEE. The ends were cut back, 0 bases at V and 6 bases at J, with 7 bases in the middle. The CDR3 has 13 residues. Here immunoSEQ multiplex PCR was the method, and the copy in TCRdb shows in-frame clones only, minus some. The table lists about 52,000 clones, no singletons, with approximately 3% in the top ten. The receptor was isolated from a person aged 18 to 70 in good health. The rearrangement links TRBV5-6 to TRBJ1-5; no firm D call. Sequenced material: peripheral blood mononuclear cells. The covered CDR3 bases are TGTGCCAGCAGCTTGGCAGGAAGTCAGCCC. It translates to CASSLAGSQP. The whole CDR3 sequence reads CASSLAGSQPQHF. The full variable domain, its missing parts supplied by reference TRBV5-6 and TRBJ1-5, is DAGVTQSPTHLIKTRGQQVTLRCSPKSGHDTVSWYQQALGQGPQFIFQYYEEEERQRGNFPDRFSGHQFPNYSSELNVNALLLGDSALYLCASSLAGSQPQHFGDGTRLSIL.